This TCR beta chain was sequenced during a study of blood T cell repertoires in COVID-19. Using immunoSEQ multiplex PCR, the repertoire was profiled, and TCRdb retains in-frame clones only, with some absent. Of about 83,000 clones listed, around 90% are singletons. Per the germline V gene, CDR1 is MNHNY and CDR2 is SVGAGI (reference sequence). V lost 5 bases, J lost 13 bases, and 32 bases lay in between. The length of the CDR3 is 17 residues. The V gene is TRBV6-6, the J gene TRBJ1-2, with a possible D match to TRBD1 (6 bases). The receptor's source is an elderly woman with active or convalescent COVID-19. The sample comprised peripheral blood. The CDR3 reads CASSPWAKQGGSQGSTF. For the CDR3, the DNA is TGTGCCAGCAGTCCCTGGGCAAAACAGGGCGGCAGCCAAGGGAGCACCTTC.